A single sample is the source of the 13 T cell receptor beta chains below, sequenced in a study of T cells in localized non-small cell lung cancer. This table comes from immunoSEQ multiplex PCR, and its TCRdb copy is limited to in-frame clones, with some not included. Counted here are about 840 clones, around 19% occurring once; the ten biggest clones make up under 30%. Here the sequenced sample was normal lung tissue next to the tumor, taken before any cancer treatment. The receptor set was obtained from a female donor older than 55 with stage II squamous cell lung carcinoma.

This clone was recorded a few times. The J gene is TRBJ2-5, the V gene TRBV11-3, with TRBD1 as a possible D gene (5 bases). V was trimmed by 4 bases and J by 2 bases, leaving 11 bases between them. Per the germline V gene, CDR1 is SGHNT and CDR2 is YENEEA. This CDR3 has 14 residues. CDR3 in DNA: TGTGCCAGCAGCTACTTCCAGGGTCAAGAGACCCAGTACTTC. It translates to CASSYFQGQETQYF.

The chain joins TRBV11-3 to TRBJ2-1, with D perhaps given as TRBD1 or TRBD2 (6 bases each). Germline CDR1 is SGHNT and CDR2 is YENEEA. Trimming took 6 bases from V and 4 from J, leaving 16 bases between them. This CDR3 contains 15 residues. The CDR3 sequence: CASRVLRGQYNEQFF. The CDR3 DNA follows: TGTGCCAGCAGGGTACTTCGGGGGCAATACAATGAGCAGTTCTTC.

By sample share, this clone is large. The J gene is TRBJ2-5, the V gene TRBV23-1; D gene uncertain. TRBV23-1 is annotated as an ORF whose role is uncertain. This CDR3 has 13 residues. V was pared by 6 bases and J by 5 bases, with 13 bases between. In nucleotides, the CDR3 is TGCGCCAGCAGCCGAAGACTTGGGGAGACCCAGTACTTC. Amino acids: CASSRRLGETQYF.

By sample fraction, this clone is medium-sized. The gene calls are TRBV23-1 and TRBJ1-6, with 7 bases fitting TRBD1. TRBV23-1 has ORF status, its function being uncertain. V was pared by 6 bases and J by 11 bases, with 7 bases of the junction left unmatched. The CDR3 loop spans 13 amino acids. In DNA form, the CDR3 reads TGCGCCAGCAGCCCGGACAGGAACGCACCCCTCCACTTT. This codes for CASSPDRNAPLHF.

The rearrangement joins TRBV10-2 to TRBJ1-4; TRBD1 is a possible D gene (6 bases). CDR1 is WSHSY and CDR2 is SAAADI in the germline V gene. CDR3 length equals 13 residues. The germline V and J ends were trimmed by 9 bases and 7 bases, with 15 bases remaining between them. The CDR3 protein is CASRRGSGEKLFF. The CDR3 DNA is TGCGCCAGTCGTAGGGGGTCAGGTGAAAAACTGTTTTTT.

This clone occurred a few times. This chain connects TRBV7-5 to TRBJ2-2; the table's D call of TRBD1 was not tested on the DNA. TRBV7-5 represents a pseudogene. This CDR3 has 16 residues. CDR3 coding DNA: TGTGCCAGCAGCCCCTACAGGGGGGGTCTTTCGGGGGAGCTGTTTTTT. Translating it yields CASSPYRGGLSGELFF.

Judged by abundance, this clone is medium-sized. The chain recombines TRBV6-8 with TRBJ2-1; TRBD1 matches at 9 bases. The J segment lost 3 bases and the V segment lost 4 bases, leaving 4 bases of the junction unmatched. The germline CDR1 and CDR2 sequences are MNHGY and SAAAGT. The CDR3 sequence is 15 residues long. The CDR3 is CASSSGQGYYNEQFF. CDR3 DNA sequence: TGTGCCAGCAGTTCGGGACAGGGATACTACAATGAGCAGTTCTTC.

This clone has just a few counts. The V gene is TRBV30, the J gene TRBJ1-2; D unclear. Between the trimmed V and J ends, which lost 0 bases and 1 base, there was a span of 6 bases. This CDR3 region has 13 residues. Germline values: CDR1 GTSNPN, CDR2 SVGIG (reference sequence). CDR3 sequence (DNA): TGTGCCTGGAGTGTTGCGGTTAACTATGGCTACACCTTC. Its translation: CAWSVAVNYGYTF.

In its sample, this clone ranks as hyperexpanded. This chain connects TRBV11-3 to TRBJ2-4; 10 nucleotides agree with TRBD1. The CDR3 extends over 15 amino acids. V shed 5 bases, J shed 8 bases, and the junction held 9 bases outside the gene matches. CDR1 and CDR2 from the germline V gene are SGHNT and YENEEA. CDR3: CASSPGTGEGYIQYF. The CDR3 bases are TGTGCCAGCAGCCCTGGGACAGGGGAGGGGTACATTCAGTACTTC.

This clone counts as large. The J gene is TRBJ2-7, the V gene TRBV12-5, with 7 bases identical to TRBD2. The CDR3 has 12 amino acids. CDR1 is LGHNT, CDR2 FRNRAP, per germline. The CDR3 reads CASRGETYEQYV. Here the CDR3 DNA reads TGTGCCAGCCGGGGGGAAACCTACGAGCAGTACGTC.

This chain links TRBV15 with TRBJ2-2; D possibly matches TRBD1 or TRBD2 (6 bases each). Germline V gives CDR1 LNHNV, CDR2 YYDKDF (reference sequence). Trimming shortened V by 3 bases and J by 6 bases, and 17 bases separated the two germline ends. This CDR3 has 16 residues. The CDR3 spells CATSSPGARAPGELFF. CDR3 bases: TGTGCCACCAGCAGCCCGGGGGCCAGGGCCCCCGGGGAGCTGTTTTTT.

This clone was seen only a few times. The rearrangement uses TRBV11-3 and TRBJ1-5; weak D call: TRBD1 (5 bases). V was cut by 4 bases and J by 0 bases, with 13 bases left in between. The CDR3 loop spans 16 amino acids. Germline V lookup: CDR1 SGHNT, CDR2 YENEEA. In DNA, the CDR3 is TGTGCCAGCAGCTCTCGGGACGACAGTAGCAATCAGCCCCAGCATTTT. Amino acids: CASSSRDDSSNQPQHF.

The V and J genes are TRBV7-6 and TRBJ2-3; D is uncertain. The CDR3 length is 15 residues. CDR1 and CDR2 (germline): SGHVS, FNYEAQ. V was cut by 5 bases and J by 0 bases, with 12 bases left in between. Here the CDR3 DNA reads TGTGCCAGCAGCCCCGACTCGACTAGCACAGATACGCAGTATTTT. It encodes CASSPDSTSTDTQYF.